The 10 T cell receptor beta chains below come from one sample, sequenced in a study of blood T cell repertoires in COVID-19. Assay used: immunoSEQ multiplex PCR; TCRdb lists only in-frame clones, some missing. The data show approximately 120,000 clones, with almost 80% seen just once and 25% held by the top ten. The sample taken for sequencing was peripheral blood. The source of these receptors is a human donor in a cohort sampled during active COVID-19.

The genes are TRBV5-4 and TRBJ2-3, with 11 bases fitting TRBD2. The CDR3 runs 16 residues. Per germline, CDR1 SGHNT and CDR2 YYREEE (reference sequence). V dropped 0 bases and J dropped 7; count of bases not matched to a gene: 7. In DNA, the CDR3 is TGTGCCAGCAGCTTGGGGCTAGCGGGGGGCGTCAATACGCAGTATTTT. It codes for CASSLGLAGGVNTQYF. Together with reference TRBV5-4 and TRBJ2-3, the CDR3 gives the full variable domain: ETGVTQSPTHLIKTRGQQVTLRCSSQSGHNTVSWYQQALGQGPQFIFQYYREEENGRGNFPPRFSGLQFPNYSSELNVNALELDDSALYLCASSLGLAGGVNTQYFGPGTRLTVL.

CDR3 bases: TGTGCCAGCAACCGACAGAGCTCAGAGACCCAGTACTTC. Its translation is CASNRQSSETQYF. The J gene is TRBJ2-5, the V gene TRBV14; weak D call: TRBD1 (5 bases). Trimming took 7 bases from V and 4 from J, leaving 13 bases between them. CDR3 length equals 13 residues. Germline CDR1 SGHDN, CDR2 FVKESK. The complete variable domain, with remaining parts taken from reference TRBV14 and TRBJ2-5, reads EAGVTQFPSHSVIEKGQTVTLRCDPISGHDNLYWYRRVMGKEIKFLLHFVKESKQDESGMPNNRFLAERTGGTYSTLKVQPAELEDSGVYFCASNRQSSETQYFGPGTRLLVL.

V gene TRBV10-3 combines with J gene TRBJ2-1; TRBD1 agrees at 7 bases. Germline loops: CDR1 ENHRY, CDR2 SYGVKD. Trimming took 7 bases from V and 7 from J; bases not matched to a gene: 13. The CDR3 consists of 15 residues. CDR3: CAITPSLGTANEQFF. In DNA, the CDR3 is TGTGCCATCACTCCATCTCTAGGGACAGCAAATGAGCAGTTCTTC.

The chain employs TRBV9 and TRBJ2-3; D ambiguous. CDR1 SGDLS and CDR2 YYNGEE come from the germline V gene. Trimming stripped 4 bases from V and 5 bases from J, with 8 bases between. This CDR3 region has 12 residues. The CDR3 nucleotides are TGTGCCAGCAGCTCCTTATTAGATACGCAGTATTTT. This codes for CASSSLLDTQYF.

V gene TRBV6-5 combines with J gene TRBJ2-1; D may be TRBD1 (6 bases). CDR3 length: 15 residues. The V gene's germline CDR1 is MNHEY and CDR2 SVGAGI. Trimming pared 1 base from V and 1 base from J, leaving 8 bases between. The CDR3 bases are TGTGCCAGCAGTTACTTCAGGGGTTCCTACAATGAGCAGTTCTTC. This encodes CASSYFRGSYNEQFF.

This chain joins TRBV24-1 and TRBJ2-1, with a possible D match to TRBD2 (5 bases). Per germline, CDR1 KGHDR and CDR2 SFDVKD. V dropped 1 base and J dropped 12 bases, with 24 bases sitting between them. This CDR3 has 17 residues. The CDR3 DNA reads as TGTGCCACCAGTGATTTTAGAGGGAGAGGGCTTTCGGGCTCGCAGTTCTTC. This codes for CATSDFRGRGLSGSQFF.

This sequence joins TRBV5-1 and TRBJ2-2; tentative D call: TRBD1 (8 bases). V gave up 3 bases and J gave up 7 bases, with 31 bases separating them. This CDR3 comprises 20 residues. CDR1 is SGHRS and CDR2 is YFSETQ in the germline V gene. CDR3 bases: TGCGCCAGCAGCTCCCCCCCCGCAGGGGGCGGACTAGGTTCCAGCGGGGAGCTGTTTTTT. Its protein is CASSSPPAGGGLGSSGELFF.

This clone was observed a single time. The chain has TRBV19 and TRBJ2-5, with a possible D match to TRBD2 (5 bases). V shed 5 bases and J shed 1 base, with 11 bases lying between them. Germline values: CDR1 LNHDA, CDR2 SQIVND (reference sequence). This CDR3 region has 14 residues. In DNA form, the CDR3 reads TGTGCCAGTAGTGCCGCCGGGATCCAAGAGACCCAGTACTTC. It is translated as CASSAAGIQETQYF.

This clone was found a few times. J is TRBJ2-4 and V is TRBV30; D gene uncertain. V gave up 6 bases and J gave up 0 bases, with 9 bases separating them. This CDR3 comprises 13 residues. Germline V gene data show CDR1 as GTSNPN and CDR2 as SVGIG (reference sequence). CDR3 nucleotide sequence: TGTGCCTGTTCAGAAATAGCCAAAAACATTCAGTACTTC. Amino acid sequence: CACSEIAKNIQYF. Full variable domain (remainder filled in from reference TRBV30 and TRBJ2-4): SQTIHQWPATLVQPVGSPLSLECTVEGTSNPNLYWYRQAAGRGLQLLFYSVGIGQISSEVPQNLSASRPQDRQFILSSKKLLLSDSGFYLCACSEIAKNIQYFGAGTRLSVL.

This sequence joins TRBV7-9 and TRBJ1-1; 8 bases align to TRBD1. This CDR3 is 15 amino acids long. Looked up from germline, CDR1 is SEHNR and CDR2 is FQNEAQ (reference sequence). The V gene end was trimmed by 2 bases and the J gene end by 3 bases; junction bases not matched to a gene: 5. The CDR3 sequence: CASSLSGQGYTEAFF. CDR3 sequence (DNA): TGTGCCAGCAGCTTATCCGGACAGGGTTACACTGAAGCTTTCTTT.